This T cell receptor (beta chain) is from a study of cytomegalovirus exposure and HLA in healthy donors. Study overall: Within an early data release were approximately 85 million unique TCRs drawn from HLA-typed donors. Study observations and caveats: According to reports, the classifier identified cytomegalovirus status with high specificity and sensitivity. It emerged from a later analysis that several of the most significant clusters appeared to be linked to common viral pathogens.

The CDR3 extends over 16 amino acids. The V gene's germline CDR1 is MGHRA and CDR2 YSYEKL. V shed 4 bases, J shed 5 bases, and the junction held 12 bases outside the gene matches. On this clone: Its antigen remains unidentified.

The study ran its PCR with 60 Vbeta and 13 Jbeta primers. Only in-frame clones appear in the TCRdb table, and some are missing; sequencing was by immunoSEQ multiplex PCR. The sample data list around 26,000 clones. Sequencing was carried out using PBMCs. This TCR was sampled from a male donor in good health and CMV-seropositive. The chain uses TRBV4-1 and TRBJ2-7; TRBD1 aligns across 9 bases. The DNA of the CDR3 is TGCGCCAGCAGCCCTATTGATGGGACAGGGTCGGACGAGCAGTACTTC. It encodes CASSPIDGTGSDEQYF.